This T cell receptor (beta chain) derives from a study of blood T cell repertoires in COVID-19. The CDR3 extends over 16 amino acids. V dropped 0 bases and J dropped 0 bases, with 9 bases sitting between them. Germline lookup yields CDR1 MGHRA and CDR2 YSYEKL. Sequencing was performed with immunoSEQ multiplex PCR; in TCRdb, only in-frame clones are kept and a portion is missing. The sample holds about 270,000 clones, more than 70% seen once. This receptor was taken from a woman aged 18-35 years with acute or convalescent COVID-19. The chain carries TRBV4-1 and TRBJ2-1; tentative D call: TRBD2 (5 bases). Source material: peripheral blood. The CDR3 DNA reads TGCGCCAGCAGCCAAGATGGAGCGGTCTCCTACAATGAGCAGTTCTTC. This gives the protein CASSQDGAVSYNEQFF.